A selection of T cell receptor beta chains follows, all from one sample in a study of blood T cell repertoires in COVID-19. Profiling relied on immunoSEQ multiplex PCR, and the TCRdb table lists in-frame clones only, not all of them. Of around 320,000 clones in the sample, roughly 87% are singletons; the top ten hold approximately 2%. Sequencing was done on a sample of peripheral blood. The source is a man aged 18 to 35 with active or convalescent COVID-19. The conserved cysteine and the conserved F or W are not part of the CDR3 here. The D gene is left open where the match is weak. Clone size is stated in some rows and not others, as once, few, many or a class when expanded.

clone_size v_call d_call cdr3_aa
- TRBV27 TRBD1 ATQDRRSTGELF
- TRBV27 - ASSPGSGYGYT
- TRBV13 - ASSLGLGISQETQY
- TRBV5-1 - ASTVLAGRTSDEQF
- TRBV19 TRBD1 ASSLGTSRDRPYEQY
- TRBV2 TRBD1 ASSEKDRTHYGYT
- TRBV18 - ASSPTVKGMNTEAF
- TRBV6-5 TRBD1 ASSRQGAGANVLT
- TRBV6-5 TRBD1 ASGYGQGGYNEQF
- TRBV19 TRBD1 ASSKMDRPPYNEQF
once TRBV12-3/TRBV12-4 - ASSLAGGYGYT
- TRBV4-2 - ASSLETGNSPLH
- TRBV5-6 TRBD2 ASSLAGTSYNEQF
once TRBV19 TRBD1 ASKTGTNTGELF
- TRBV7-9 TRBD1 ASSLATGMNTEAF
- TRBV5-1 - ASSTPGTPEAF
- TRBV28 - ASSIRGREQY
- TRBV7-9 TRBD1 ASSLGITGGGYT
- TRBV25-1 TRBD2 ASSEGIAGLMQETQY
- TRBV2 - ASSFSDEQY
- TRBV7-3 TRBD2 ASSPTSLYNEQF
- TRBV12-3/TRBV12-4 TRBD1 ASRRQGRYGYT
- TRBV7-9 - ASSLVADEQY
- TRBV24-1 TRBD1 ATADPGQGSNEQF
- TRBV4-1 - ASSRVGSEKLF
once TRBV6-5 TRBD1 ASRGTGTGELF
- TRBV2 TRBD1 ASSGTGGAFRTNEKLF
- TRBV6-6 - ASSTPEYGYT
- TRBV3-1/TRBV3-2 TRBD2 ASSQEHHLRGGPYNEQF
- TRBV6-6 - ASSYLGGMAGGYT
- TRBV28 - ASSPPGGYTIY
- TRBV18 TRBD1 ASSPATGGGQPQH
once TRBV10-1 - ASSEQLARTDTQY
once TRBV14 - ASSHVTPGGEQY
few TRBV5-5 TRBD2 ASSSGRSSYEQY
- TRBV27 TRBD2 ASSPGTSGAYNEQF
- TRBV12-3/TRBV12-4 - ASSWGSSLEQY
- TRBV28 TRBD1 ATAGTGIGLAHYEQY
- TRBV5-1 - ASKTQGAEAF
- TRBV20-1 - SASQGPDTQY
- TRBV18 - ASSLPGSEQY
- TRBV4-1 - ASSQPLGEQY
few TRBV6-2/TRBV6-3 TRBD1 ASSYPAGTGGETQY
- TRBV18 TRBD1 ASSPIPGQGFSPLH
- TRBV7-6 TRBD1 ASSSPGTDEQY
- TRBV13 - ASSYPSQGLAQY
- TRBV5-6 TRBD1 ASSDVGRGQGITGELF
- TRBV5-1 TRBD1 ASRKTPGQGNSPLH
few TRBV5-1 - ASSLLGVSYNEQF
- TRBV5-6 - ASSYNSGDNEQF
- TRBV11-2 - ASRKTVIAEAF
- TRBV19 TRBD2 ASTNIFTGGRANTGELF
- TRBV28 TRBD2 ASTAGVAGDTQY
- TRBV29-1 TRBD1 SVPTGGWGELF
- TRBV3-1/TRBV3-2 TRBD2 ASSPGGSTDTQY